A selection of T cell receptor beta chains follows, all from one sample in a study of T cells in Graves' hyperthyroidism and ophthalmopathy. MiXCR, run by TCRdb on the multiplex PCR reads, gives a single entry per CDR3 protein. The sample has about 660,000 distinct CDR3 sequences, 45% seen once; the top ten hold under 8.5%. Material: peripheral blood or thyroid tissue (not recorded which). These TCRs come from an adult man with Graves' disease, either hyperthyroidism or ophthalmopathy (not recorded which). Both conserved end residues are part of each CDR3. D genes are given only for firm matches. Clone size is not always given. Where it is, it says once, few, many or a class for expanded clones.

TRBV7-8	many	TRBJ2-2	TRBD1	TGTGCCAGCAGCTTGACAGGGGGCGACACCGGGGAGCTGTTTTTT	CASSLTGGDTGELFF
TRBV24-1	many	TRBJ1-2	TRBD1	TGTGCCACCAGTGATCGAACCGGGACAGCCTATGGCTACACCTTC	CATSDRTGTAYGYTF
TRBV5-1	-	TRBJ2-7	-	TGCGCCAACAGCTTACTACCCGGGACAAACTACGAGCAGTACTTC	CANSLLPGTNYEQYF
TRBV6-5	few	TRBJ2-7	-	TGTGCCAGCAGGACCAGGGGGGCCGACTACGAGCAGTACTTC	CASRTRGADYEQYF
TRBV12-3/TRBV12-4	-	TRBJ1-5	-	TGTGCCAGCACAGACATGACCAATCAGCCCCAGCATTTT	CASTDMTNQPQHF
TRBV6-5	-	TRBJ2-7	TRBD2	TGTGCCAGCGGGCTAGCGGGGAGGCAGTACTTC	CASGLAGRQYF
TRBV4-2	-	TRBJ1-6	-	TGTGCCAGCAGTTACTCGTTTGCCGAAATTGTGGATTCACCCCTCCACTTT	CASSYSFAEIVDSPLHF
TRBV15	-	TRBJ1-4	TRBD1	TGTGCCACCAGCAAGACGACAGGGGACGCTGAAAAACTGTTTTTT	CATSKTTGDAEKLFF
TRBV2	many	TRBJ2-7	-	TGTGCCAGCAGTGAAATGAGCTCCTACGAGCAGTACTTC	CASSEMSSYEQYF
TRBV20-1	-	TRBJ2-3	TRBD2	TGCAGTGCCAAACACCGGAGCGGGGGGACAGATACGCAGTATTTT	CSAKHRSGGTDTQYF
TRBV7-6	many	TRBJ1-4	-	TGTGCCAGCAGCTTAGAACGGGATGAAAAACTGTTTTTT	CASSLERDEKLFF
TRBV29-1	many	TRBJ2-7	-	TGCAGCGTTGAAGATCGCTTGGGGGCGGCTGGCGAGCAGTACTTC	CSVEDRLGAAGEQYF
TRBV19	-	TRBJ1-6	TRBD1	TGTGCCTGGAGTGTACGGCAGGGGGCTAATTCACCCCTCCACTTT	CAWSVRQGANSPLHF
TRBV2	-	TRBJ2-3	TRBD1	TGTGCCAGCAGAGGAACACAGGGGGCAGATACGCAGTATTTT	CASRGTQGADTQYF
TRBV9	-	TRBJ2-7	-	TGTGCCAGCAGCGTAAACGGGGGACAGACGTACGAGCAGTACTTC	CASSVNGGQTYEQYF
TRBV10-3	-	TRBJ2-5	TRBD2	TGTGCCAGCAGTTTATCCGCGGGGGTAGAGACCCAGTACTTC	CASSLSAGVETQYF
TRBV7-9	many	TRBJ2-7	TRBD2	TGTGCCAGCAGCCGGACTAGCTACGAGCAGTACTTC	CASSRTSYEQYF
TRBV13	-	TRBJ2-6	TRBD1	TGTGCCAGCAGCGGCCGGGACAGGGGCTCTGGGGCCAACGTCCTGACTTTC	CASSGRDRGSGANVLTF
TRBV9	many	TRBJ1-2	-	TGTGCCAGCAGCCCGGGACTAAACCATGGCTACACCTTC	CASSPGLNHGYTF
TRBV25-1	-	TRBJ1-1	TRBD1	TGTGCCAGCAGTGGGACAGGGGGCACCGAACTTACTGAAGCTTTCTTT	CASSGTGGTELTEAFF
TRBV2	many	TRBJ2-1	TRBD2	TGTGCCAGCAGCCTACTAGCGGAGGACTACAATGAGCAGTTCTTC	CASSLLAEDYNEQFF
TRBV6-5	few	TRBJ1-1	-	TGTGCCAGCAGTTACTCAGGGGCCACTGAAGCTTTCTTT	CASSYSGATEAFF
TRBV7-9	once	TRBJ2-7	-	TGTGCCAGCAGCTTCATGGGTGGCTATGGCTACGAGCAGTACTTC	CASSFMGGYGYEQYF
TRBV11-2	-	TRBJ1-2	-	TGTGCCAGCAGCTCGCCTAGACAGGCCAACCTCTATGGCTACACCTTC	CASSSPRQANLYGYTF
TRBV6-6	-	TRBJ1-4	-	TGTGCCAGCAGTGAAGGTGATGCAACTAATGAAAAACTGTTTTTT	CASSEGDATNEKLFF
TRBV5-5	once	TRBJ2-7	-	TGTGCCAGCAGCCGGACAGGTGCGGGAAACTACGAGCAGTACTTC	CASSRTGAGNYEQYF
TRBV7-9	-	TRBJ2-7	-	TGTGCCAGCAGCCAAGAATGGGCACAATCCTACGAGCAGTACTTC	CASSQEWAQSYEQYF
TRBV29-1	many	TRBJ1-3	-	TGCAGCGCAGAGGGCTCTGGAAACACCATATATTTT	CSAEGSGNTIYF
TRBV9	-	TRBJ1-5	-	TGTGCCAGCAGCGTGACGGGGTTCGGCTACAATCAGCCCCAGCATTTT	CASSVTGFGYNQPQHF
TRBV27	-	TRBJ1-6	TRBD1	TGTGCCAGCAGGGCGACCGGGACAGATTCACCCCTCCACTTT	CASRATGTDSPLHF
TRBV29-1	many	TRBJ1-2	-	TGCAGCGTTCATGACAGCTATGGCTACACCTTC	CSVHDSYGYTF
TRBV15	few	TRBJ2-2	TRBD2	TGTGCCACCAGCAGCCCCCGCCAGCGGGGGGGACCGAACACCGGGGAGCTGTTTTTT	CATSSPRQRGGPNTGELFF
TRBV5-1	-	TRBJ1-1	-	TGCGCCAGCAGCCCCTTCGGGGGAGGCACTGAAGCTTTCTTT	CASSPFGGGTEAFF
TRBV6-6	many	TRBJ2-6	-	TGTGCCAGCATAAGCCCGGGGGCCAACGTCCTGACTTTC	CASISPGANVLTF
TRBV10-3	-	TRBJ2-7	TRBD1	TGTGCTAGCCGGGGACAGGGGAGCTACGAGCAGTACTTC	CASRGQGSYEQYF
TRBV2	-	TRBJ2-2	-	-	CASSESGSCFF
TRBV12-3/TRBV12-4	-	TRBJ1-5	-	TGTGCCAGCATGGCCGCGTCCCGGGGTAGCCAGCCCCAGCATTTT	CASMAASRGSQPQHF
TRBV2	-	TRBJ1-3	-	TGTGCCAGCAGCCAAACAGGGTTTGGAAACACCATATATTTT	CASSQTGFGNTIYF
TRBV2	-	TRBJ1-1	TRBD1	TGTGCCAGGAGCGGACAGGGGGCAGTCACTGAAGCTTTCTTT	CARSGQGAVTEAFF
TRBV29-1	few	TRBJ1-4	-	TGCAGCGCATTCCCGGGACCGGCAATTGAGAATGAAAAACTGTTTTTT	CSAFPGPAIENEKLFF
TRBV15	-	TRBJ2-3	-	TGTGCCACCAGCAGAGTTGCAGCAACAGATACGCAGTATTTT	CATSRVAATDTQYF
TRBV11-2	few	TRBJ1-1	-	TGTGCCAGCAGCCTGGCACTTGGGACGGCCTACACTGAAGCTTTCTTT	CASSLALGTAYTEAFF
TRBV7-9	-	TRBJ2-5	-	TGTGCCAGCAGCGAGCAGGGTGAAGAGACCCAGTACTTC	CASSEQGEETQYF
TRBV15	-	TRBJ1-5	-	TGTGCCACCAGCAGAGATCAGGGGTGGGGCAATCAGCCCCAGCATTTT	CATSRDQGWGNQPQHF
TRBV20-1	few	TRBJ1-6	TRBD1	TGCAGTGCTAGTAGCGGACAGGGTTTTAATTCACCCCTCCACTTT	CSASSGQGFNSPLHF